The 5 T cell receptor beta chains below come from one sample, sequenced in a study of cytomegalovirus exposure and HLA in healthy donors. Use of 60 Vbeta and 13 Jbeta primers characterized the PCR. TCRdb's copy holds only in-frame clones and misses some; the assay was immunoSEQ multiplex PCR. The sample consists of more than 90,000 clones, 75% to 90% of them appearing once. Sample: PBMCs. Every receptor here comes from a man aged 25-45 years in good health and CMV-seronegative.

The V gene is TRBV5-4, the J gene TRBJ1-4; D unclear. Looked up from germline, CDR1 is SGHNT and CDR2 is YYREEE (reference sequence). CDR3 length equals 14 residues. The V end lost 2 bases, the J end lost 4 bases, and 9 bases lay between the germline ends. CDR3 region: CASSLAGGNEKLFF. The CDR3 DNA is TGTGCCAGCAGCTTAGCGGGCGGTAATGAAAAACTGTTTTTT.

This chain links TRBV27 with TRBJ2-7; 8 bases are a match to TRBD2. CDR3 size: 15 residues. V dropped 7 bases and J dropped 5; count of bases not matched to a gene: 13. CDR1 and CDR2 from the germline V gene are MNHEY and SMNVEV (reference sequence). CDR3 sequence: CASTQTGLGFDEQYF. The CDR3 DNA is TGTGCCAGCACCCAAACGGGACTAGGTTTCGACGAGCAGTACTTC.

The genes are TRBV6-4 and TRBJ2-1; possibly TRBD2 for D (5 bases). Germline loops: CDR1 MRHNA, CDR2 SNTAGT. The CDR3 consists of 16 residues. Trimming pared 0 bases from V and 1 base from J, leaving 10 bases between. The chain's CDR3 is CASSDSASYSYNEQFF. CDR3 DNA sequence: TGTGCCAGCAGTGACTCCGCTAGCTATTCCTACAATGAGCAGTTCTTC.

The CDR3: CAWSVRVEQYF. Written as DNA, the CDR3 is TGTGCCTGGAGTGTTCGCGTCGAGCAGTACTTC. This rearrangement joins TRBV30 to TRBJ2-7, with D unresolved. Trimming removed 0 bases at V and 6 bases at J, with 6 bases between. This CDR3 contains 11 residues. Per germline, CDR1 GTSNPN and CDR2 SVGIG (reference sequence).

This clone was found a few times. At one boundary the junction diverges from the germline segment, which might be a read error. This sequence joins TRBV2 and TRBJ1-1; 9 bases fit TRBD1. CDR3 size: 13 residues. The V gene's germline CDR1 is SNHLY and CDR2 FYNNEI. The CDR3 DNA sequence: TGTGCCAGCAGAGGACAGGGGAATGGGGTCGAGATCTTT. Translating it yields CASRGQGNGVEIF.